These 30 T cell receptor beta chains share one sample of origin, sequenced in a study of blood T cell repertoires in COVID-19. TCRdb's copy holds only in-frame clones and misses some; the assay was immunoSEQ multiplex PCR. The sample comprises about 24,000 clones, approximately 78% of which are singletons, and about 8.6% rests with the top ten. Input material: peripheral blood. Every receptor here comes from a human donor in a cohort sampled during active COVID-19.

The CDR3: CASSLTMRIGDTQYF. The DNA for the CDR3 is TGTGCCAGCAGCTTAACGATGCGGATAGGAGATACGCAGTATTTT. The V call is TRBV7-3, the J call TRBJ2-3, with D unclear. Trimming shortened V by 0 bases and J by 5 bases, and 12 bases separated the two germline ends. Germline V gene data show CDR1 as SGHTA and CDR2 as FQGTGA. The CDR3 has 15 amino acids. Using reference TRBV7-3 and TRBJ2-3 for the parts outside the CDR3, the full variable domain is GAGVSQTPSNKVTEKGKYVELRCDPISGHTALYWYRQSLGQGPEFLIYFQGTGAADDSGLPNDRFFAVRPEGSVSTLKIQRTERGDSAVYLCASSLTMRIGDTQYFGPGTRLTVL.

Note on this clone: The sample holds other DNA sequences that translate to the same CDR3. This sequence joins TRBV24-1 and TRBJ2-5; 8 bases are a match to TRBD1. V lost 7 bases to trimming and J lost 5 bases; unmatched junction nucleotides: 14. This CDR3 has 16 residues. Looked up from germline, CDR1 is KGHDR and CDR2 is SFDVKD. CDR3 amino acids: CATSKTGQGGSETQYF. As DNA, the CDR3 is TGTGCCACCAGCAAAACTGGACAGGGCGGCTCGGAGACCCAGTACTTC.

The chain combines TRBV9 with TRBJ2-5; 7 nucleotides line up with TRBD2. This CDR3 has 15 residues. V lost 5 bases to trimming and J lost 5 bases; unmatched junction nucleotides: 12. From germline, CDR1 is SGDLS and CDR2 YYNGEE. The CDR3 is CASRGPGGGEETQYF. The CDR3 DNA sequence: TGTGCCAGCAGGGGTCCCGGCGGGGGTGAGGAGACCCAGTACTTC. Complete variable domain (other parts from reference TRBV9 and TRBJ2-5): DSGVTQTPKHLITATGQRVTLRCSPRSGDLSVYWYQQSLDQGLQFLIQYYNGEERAKGNILERFSAQQFPDLHSELNLSSLELGDSALYFCASRGPGGGEETQYFGPGTRLLVL.

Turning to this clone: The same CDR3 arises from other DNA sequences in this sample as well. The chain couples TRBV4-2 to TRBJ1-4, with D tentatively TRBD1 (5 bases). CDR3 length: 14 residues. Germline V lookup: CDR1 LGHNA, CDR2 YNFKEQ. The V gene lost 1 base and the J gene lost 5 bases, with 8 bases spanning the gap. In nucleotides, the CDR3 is TGTGCCAGCAGCCAAGCAGGGCAGAATGAAAAACTGTTTTTT. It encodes CASSQAGQNEKLFF.

Here the CDR3 reads CASSQETFRVKNTIYF. For the CDR3, the DNA is TGCGCCAGCAGCCAAGAAACCTTCAGGGTCAAAAACACCATATATTTT. V and J are TRBV4-1 and TRBJ1-3; D might be TRBD1 (5 bases). The CDR3 contains 16 residues. Trimming took off 0 bases at V and 6 bases at J, with 15 bases between the two ends. Germline CDR1 MGHRA, CDR2 YSYEKL.

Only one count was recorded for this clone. DNA for the CDR3: TGTGCCAGCAGTGAAAACCATAGGAGTCCCCAGTACTTC. Translation gives CASSENHRSPQYF. The V and J genes are TRBV25-1 and TRBJ2-5; the D is unclear. This CDR3 region has 13 residues. Germline CDR1 and CDR2: MGHDK and SYGVNS. Trimming cost V 2 bases and J 9 bases, with 13 bases left between them.

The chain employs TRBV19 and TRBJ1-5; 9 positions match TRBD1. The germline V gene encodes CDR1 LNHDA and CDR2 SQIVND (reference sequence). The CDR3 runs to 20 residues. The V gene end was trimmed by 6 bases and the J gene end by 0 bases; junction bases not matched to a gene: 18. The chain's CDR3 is CASSEVSRDRAGYSNQPQHF. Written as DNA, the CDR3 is TGTGCCAGTAGCGAAGTTTCCCGGGACAGGGCCGGTTATAGCAATCAGCCCCAGCATTTT.

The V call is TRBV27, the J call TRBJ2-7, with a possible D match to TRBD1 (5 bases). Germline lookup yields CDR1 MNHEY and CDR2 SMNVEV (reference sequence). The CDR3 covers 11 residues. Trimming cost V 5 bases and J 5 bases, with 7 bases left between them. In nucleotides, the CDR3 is TGTGCCAGCAGTCTAGGGGACGAGCAGTACTTC. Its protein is CASSLGDEQYF.

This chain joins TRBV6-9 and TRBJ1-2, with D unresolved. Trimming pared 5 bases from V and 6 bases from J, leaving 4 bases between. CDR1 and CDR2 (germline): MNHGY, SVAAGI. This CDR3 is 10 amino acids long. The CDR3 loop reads CASSHNGYTF. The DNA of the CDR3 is TGTGCCAGCAGTCACAATGGCTACACCTTC.

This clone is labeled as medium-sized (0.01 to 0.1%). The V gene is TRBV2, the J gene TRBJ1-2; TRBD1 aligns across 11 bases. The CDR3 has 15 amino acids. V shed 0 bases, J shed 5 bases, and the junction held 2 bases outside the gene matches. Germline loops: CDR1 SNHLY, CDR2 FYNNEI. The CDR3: CASSEARDRGYGYTF. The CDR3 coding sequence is TGTGCCAGCAGTGAAGCCCGGGACAGGGGGTATGGCTACACCTTC.

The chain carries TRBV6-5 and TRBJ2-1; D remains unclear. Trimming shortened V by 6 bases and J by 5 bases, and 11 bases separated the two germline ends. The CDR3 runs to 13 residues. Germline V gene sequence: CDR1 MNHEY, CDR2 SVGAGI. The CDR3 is CASSLAVNNEQFF. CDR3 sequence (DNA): TGTGCCAGCAGCTTGGCCGTGAACAATGAGCAGTTCTTC.

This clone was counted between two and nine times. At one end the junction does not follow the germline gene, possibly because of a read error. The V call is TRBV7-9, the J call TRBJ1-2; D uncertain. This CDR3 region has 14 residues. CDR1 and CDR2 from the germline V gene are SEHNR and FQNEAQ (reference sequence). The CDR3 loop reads CASSLERGLGGYTF. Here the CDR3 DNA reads TGTGCCAGCAGTTTAGAGCGGGGATTAGGTGGCTACACCTTC.

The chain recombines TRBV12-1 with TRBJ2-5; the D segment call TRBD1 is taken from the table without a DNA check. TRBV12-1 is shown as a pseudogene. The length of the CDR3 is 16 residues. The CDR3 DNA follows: TGTGCCAGCACCCCGGCCGGGACAAACACTGGGGAGACCCAGTACTTC. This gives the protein CASTPAGTNTGETQYF.

The CDR3 loop reads CASSYSISPYNEQFF. In DNA form, the CDR3 reads TGTGCCAGCAGTTACTCGATTAGTCCCTACAATGAGCAGTTCTTC. V and J are TRBV6-2 or TRBV6-3 and TRBJ2-1, with D uncertain. This CDR3 has 15 amino acids. V shed 0 bases and J shed 2 bases, with 8 bases lying between them. From germline, CDR1 is MNHEY and CDR2 SVGEGT.

CDR3 in DNA: TGTGCCAGTAGGAGGGGGACAGGGGCGGACGAGCAGTACTTC. Translated: CASRRGTGADEQYF. The chain combines TRBV19 with TRBJ2-7; 10 positions agree with TRBD1. V shed 6 bases and J 5 bases; nucleotides not matched to a gene: 7. The CDR3 is made up of 14 amino acids. Germline CDR1 LNHDA, CDR2 SQIVND (reference sequence).

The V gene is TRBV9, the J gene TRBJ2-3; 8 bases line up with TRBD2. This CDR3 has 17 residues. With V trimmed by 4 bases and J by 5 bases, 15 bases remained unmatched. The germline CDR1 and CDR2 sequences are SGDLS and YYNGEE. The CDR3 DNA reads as TGTGCCAGCAGCTCTTCCGGGACTCCCGGGGGGGGAGATACGCAGTATTTT. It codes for CASSSSGTPGGGDTQYF.

CDR3 loop: CASSLASAAEQYF. The CDR3 bases are TGTGCCAGCAGCTTGGCTAGCGCCGCCGAGCAGTACTTC. J is TRBJ2-7 and V is TRBV5-6; D is perhaps TRBD2 (6 bases). The V and J ends lost 0 bases and 6 bases respectively, with 10 bases between them. Germline CDR1 SGHDT, CDR2 YYEEEE. This CDR3 region has 13 residues.

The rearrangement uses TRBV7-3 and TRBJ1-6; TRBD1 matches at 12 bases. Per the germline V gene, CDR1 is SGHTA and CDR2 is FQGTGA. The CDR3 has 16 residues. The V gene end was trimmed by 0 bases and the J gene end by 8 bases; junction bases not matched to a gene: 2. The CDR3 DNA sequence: TGTGCCAGCAGCTTAACGGGACAGGGGGCTTATTCACCCCTCCACTTT. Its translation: CASSLTGQGAYSPLHF.

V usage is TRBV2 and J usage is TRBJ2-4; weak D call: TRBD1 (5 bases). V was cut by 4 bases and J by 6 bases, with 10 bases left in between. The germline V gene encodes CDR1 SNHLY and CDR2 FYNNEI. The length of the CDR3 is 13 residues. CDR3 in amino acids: CASSGSGLNIQYF. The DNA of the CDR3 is TGTGCCAGCAGTGGGTCAGGGTTAAACATTCAGTACTTC.

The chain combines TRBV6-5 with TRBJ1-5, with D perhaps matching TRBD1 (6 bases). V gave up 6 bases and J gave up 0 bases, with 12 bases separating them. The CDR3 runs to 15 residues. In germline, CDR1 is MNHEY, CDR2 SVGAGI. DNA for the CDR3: TGTGCCAGCAGGGATACAGGGACTAGCAATCAGCCCCAGCATTTT. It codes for CASRDTGTSNQPQHF.

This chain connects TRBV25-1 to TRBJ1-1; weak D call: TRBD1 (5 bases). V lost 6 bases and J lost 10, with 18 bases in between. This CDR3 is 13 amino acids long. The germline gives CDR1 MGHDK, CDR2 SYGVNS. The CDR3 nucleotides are TGTGCCAGCAGGGCCAGCGGGGCAGGGAGAGCTTTCTTT. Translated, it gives CASRASGAGRAFF.

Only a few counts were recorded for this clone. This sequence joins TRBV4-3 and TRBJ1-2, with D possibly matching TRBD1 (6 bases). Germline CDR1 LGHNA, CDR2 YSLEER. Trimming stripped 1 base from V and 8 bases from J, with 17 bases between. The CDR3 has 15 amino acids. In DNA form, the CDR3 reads TGCGCCAGCAGCCAAGCGCACAGGGAGAGTGGGGGCTACACCTTC. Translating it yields CASSQAHRESGGYTF.

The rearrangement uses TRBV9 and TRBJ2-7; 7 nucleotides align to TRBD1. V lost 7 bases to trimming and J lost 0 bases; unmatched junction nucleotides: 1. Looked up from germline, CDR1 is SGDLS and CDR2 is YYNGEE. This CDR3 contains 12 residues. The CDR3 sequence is CASRDSSYEQYF. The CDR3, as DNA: TGTGCCAGCCGGGACAGCTCCTACGAGCAGTACTTC.

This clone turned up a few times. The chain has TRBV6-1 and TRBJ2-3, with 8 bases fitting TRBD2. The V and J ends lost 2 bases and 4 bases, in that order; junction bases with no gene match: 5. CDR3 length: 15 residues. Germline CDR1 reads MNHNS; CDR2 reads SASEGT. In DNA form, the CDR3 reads TGTGCCAGCAGTGAACAAACCGGGGGGGCAGATACGCAGTATTTT. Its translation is CASSEQTGGADTQYF.

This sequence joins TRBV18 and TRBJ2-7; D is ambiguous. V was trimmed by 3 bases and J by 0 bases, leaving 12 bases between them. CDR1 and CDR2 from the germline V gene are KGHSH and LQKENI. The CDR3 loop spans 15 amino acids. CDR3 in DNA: TGTGCCAGCTCACCTCCCTCGGGTTACTCCTACGAGCAGTACTTC. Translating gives CASSPPSGYSYEQYF.

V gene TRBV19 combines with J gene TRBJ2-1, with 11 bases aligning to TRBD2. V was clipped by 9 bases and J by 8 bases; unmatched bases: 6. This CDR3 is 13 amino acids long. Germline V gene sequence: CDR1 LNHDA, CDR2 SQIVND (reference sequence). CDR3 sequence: CASLGLAGDEQFF. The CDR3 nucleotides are TGTGCCAGCCTCGGACTAGCGGGCGATGAGCAGTTCTTC. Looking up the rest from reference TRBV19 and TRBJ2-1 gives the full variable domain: DGGITQSPKYLFRKEGQNVTLSCEQNLNHDAMYWYRQDPGQGLRLIYYSQIVNDFQKGDIAEGYSVSREKKESFPLTVTSAQKNPTAFYLCASLGLAGDEQFFGPGTRLTVL.

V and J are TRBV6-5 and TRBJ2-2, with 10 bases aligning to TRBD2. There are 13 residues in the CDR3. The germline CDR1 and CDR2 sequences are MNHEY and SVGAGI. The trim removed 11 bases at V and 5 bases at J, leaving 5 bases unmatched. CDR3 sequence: CAVEREGTGELFF. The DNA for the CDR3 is TGTGCCGTTGAGCGGGAGGGGACCGGGGAGCTGTTTTTT.

The CDR3 reads CASIGRGHHDEKLFF. DNA for the CDR3: TGTGCCAGCATTGGCAGGGGACATCATGATGAAAAACTGTTTTTT. The rearrangement uses TRBV6-4 and TRBJ1-4, with a possible D match to TRBD1 (6 bases). This CDR3 is built from 15 residues. CDR1 MRHNA and CDR2 SNTAGT come from the germline V gene. V was pared by 7 bases and J by 6 bases, with 18 bases between.

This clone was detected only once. The DNA for the CDR3 is TGTGCCATCAGTGAGTCTCAAACAGGGTTATCCTACGAGCAGTACTTC. Translated, it gives CAISESQTGLSYEQYF. The chain couples TRBV10-3 to TRBJ2-7, with D possibly being TRBD1 (6 bases). This CDR3 comprises 16 residues. Deletions cut 0 bases from V and 1 base from J, with 13 bases between. Germline CDR1 ENHRY, CDR2 SYGVKD.

Here the CDR3 reads CASSVEGAQTDTQYF. DNA of the CDR3: TGTGCCAGCAGCGTAGAAGGGGCGCAGACAGATACGCAGTATTTT. The chain links TRBV9 to TRBJ2-3; D perhaps matches TRBD1 (5 bases). This CDR3 is 15 amino acids long. Germline loops: CDR1 SGDLS, CDR2 YYNGEE. Trimming cost V 0 bases and J 3 bases, with 11 bases left between them.